The entry below describes one TCR beta chain. What it recognizes is unknown. Using immunoSEQ multiplex PCR, the repertoire was profiled, and TCRdb retains in-frame clones only, with some absent. The table has roughly 2,000,000 clones, 85% to 95% seen once. The CDR3 sequence is 16 residues long. CDR1 is MNHEY and CDR2 is SMNVEV in the germline V gene (reference sequence). V gave up 7 bases and J gave up 4 bases, with 23 bases separating them. The data originate from a study of shared clonotypes between healthy human individuals. Points from the study as a whole: A handful of donors had around 5.2% of their naive CD4 clonotypes in common.

CD45RO negativity and positive selection for CCR7 defined naive CD8 cells, a population that excluded terminally differentiated effector memory CD45RA+ cells. Sequenced: naive CD8+ T cells from PBMCs. The receptor comes from a man between 18 and 35 years old in good health. Some clones in this sample may be carry-over from other donors' samples. The J gene is TRBJ2-7, the V gene TRBV27, with a possible D match to TRBD2 (5 bases). CDR3 in amino acids: CASTPGEVPGKYEQYF. As DNA, the CDR3 is TGTGCCAGCACCCCAGGAGAGGTCCCCGGGAAATACGAGCAGTACTTC.